These 26 T cell receptor beta chains were sequenced from one sample in a study of T cell repertoires in cytomegalovirus infection. TCRdb re-called the reads through MiXCR, storing one row per CDR3 protein. The sample yields 250,000 to 300,000 distinct CDR3 sequences, around 20% seen once. No antigens are known for them. This sample comprised cultured PBMCs, obtained from culture after CMV antigen stimulation. These receptors originate from a human donor in good health (CMV status not recorded). Some clones in this sample may be carry-over from other donors' samples.

The V call is TRBV2, the J call TRBJ2-7; 8 positions agree with TRBD1. The CDR3 has 14 residues. Germline CDR1 SNHLY, CDR2 FYNNEI. Trimming removed 6 bases from V and 2 bases from J; junction bases left unmatched: 6. CDR3 protein: CASRAQGAPYEQYF. The CDR3 DNA reads TGTGCCAGCAGGGCGCAGGGGGCTCCCTACGAGCAGTACTTC.

This chain connects TRBV4-1 to TRBJ2-1; D is uncertain. Germline V gene sequence: CDR1 MGHRA, CDR2 YSYEKL. V lost 7 bases, J lost 0 bases, and 13 bases lay in between. The CDR3 is 15 residues long. The CDR3 is CASNPAESSYNEQFF. The CDR3 bases are TGCGCCAGCAATCCAGCCGAAAGCTCCTACAATGAGCAGTTCTTC.

This clonotype appeared a few times. The chain has TRBV6-1 and TRBJ2-7, with TRBD2 matching over 7 bases. Looked up from germline, CDR1 is MNHNS and CDR2 is SASEGT. The CDR3 spans 16 residues. The V gene end was trimmed by 1 base and the J gene end by 7 bases; junction bases not matched to a gene: 13. The CDR3 reads CASSEGASGAFREQYF. The CDR3 bases are TGTGCCAGCAGTGAAGGCGCTAGCGGAGCCTTTCGGGAGCAGTACTTC.

This clonotype was counted a few times. V usage is TRBV6-5 and J usage is TRBJ1-1, with 7 nucleotides matching TRBD1. J lost 10 bases, V lost 0 bases, and 8 bases had no gene match. Germline V gives CDR1 MNHEY, CDR2 SVGAGI. CDR3 size: 14 residues. CDR3 sequence (DNA): TGTGCCAGCAGTTACTCGACACAGGGGTTCGGAGCTTTCTTT. Translated: CASSYSTQGFGAFF.

The DNA for the CDR3 is TGTGCCAGCAGTTGGGGACAGGGGCCGTATGGCTACACCTTC. Its translation: CASSWGQGPYGYTF. The chain employs TRBV27 and TRBJ1-2; 10 positions agree with TRBD1. Germline loops: CDR1 MNHEY, CDR2 SMNVEV (reference sequence). CDR3 length equals 14 residues. J gave up 5 bases and V 4 bases, and 4 bases lay outside the gene matches.

The chain carries TRBV20-1 and TRBJ2-5, with TRBD2 identical over 12 bases. CDR1 DFQATT and CDR2 SNEGSKA come from the germline V gene (reference sequence). The CDR3 has 16 residues. V gave up 3 bases and J gave up 4 bases; unmatched junction bases: 9. The CDR3, as DNA: TGCAGTGCTAGTTCTAGCGGGAGGGTTGAGGGAGAGACCCAGTACTTC. Encoded protein: CSASSSGRVEGETQYF.

The table lists this clonotype with many counts. V usage is TRBV7-2 and J usage is TRBJ1-5, with a possible D match to TRBD1 (5 bases). Trimming removed 5 bases at V and 0 bases at J, with 11 bases between. The germline V gene encodes CDR1 SGHTA and CDR2 FQGNSA. The CDR3 is 15 residues long. The CDR3: CASSIEQGSNQPQHF. The CDR3 nucleotides are TGTGCCAGCAGCATCGAGCAGGGTAGCAATCAGCCCCAGCATTTT. The entire variable domain, with the rest obtained from reference TRBV7-2 and TRBJ1-5, is as follows: GAGVSQSPSNKVTEKGKDVELRCDPISGHTALYWYRQSLGQGLEFLIYFQGNSAPDKSGLPSDRFSAERTGGSVSTLTIQRTQQEDSAVYLCASSIEQGSNQPQHFGDGTRLSIL.

This clonotype has a count of ten or more. Here the CDR3 reads CASSLFRGTGELFF. Here the CDR3 DNA reads TGTGCCAGCAGTTTATTCAGGGGAACCGGGGAGCTGTTTTTT. The chain links TRBV27 to TRBJ2-2; maybe TRBD1 (6 bases). V was clipped by 1 base and J by 5 bases, with 8 bases between them. This CDR3 is built from 14 residues. Germline CDR1 reads MNHEY; CDR2 reads SMNVEV (reference sequence).

This clonotype was found a few times. The chain combines TRBV12-3 or TRBV12-4 with TRBJ1-6; D is ambiguous. V shed 4 bases and J shed 0 bases, with 10 bases lying between them. This CDR3 spans 16 amino acids. As DNA, the CDR3 is TGTGCCAGCAGTTCCGGTTTCAGCTCCTATAATTCACCCCTCCACTTT. Translated: CASSSGFSSYNSPLHF.

This clonotype was seen many times. The germline gene is not matched at one end of the junction; a read error may be the cause. The V gene is TRBV12-3 or TRBV12-4, the J gene TRBJ2-1, with TRBD2 matching over 9 bases. This CDR3 spans 14 amino acids. As DNA, the CDR3 is TGTGCCAGCAGCTTAGCGGGAGTTGGCAATGAGCAGTTCTTC. This gives the protein CASSLAGVGNEQFF.

This clonotype was seen a few times. The chain recombines TRBV12-3 or TRBV12-4 with TRBJ1-5; D is undetermined. Between the trimmed V and J ends, which lost 5 bases and 0 bases, there was a span of 8 bases. CDR3 size: 14 residues. The CDR3 is CASSKQLSNQPQHF. The DNA of the CDR3 is TGTGCCAGCAGTAAACAGCTTAGCAATCAGCCCCAGCATTTT.

This clonotype was recorded a few times. The chain is built from TRBV12-3 or TRBV12-4 and TRBJ2-2, with 7 positions matching TRBD1. The CDR3 length is 14 residues. With 4 bases clipped from V and 7 bases from J, the junction kept 6 bases outside the gene matches. The DNA for the CDR3 is TGTGCCAGCAGTTCTGGAGCAGGGGGCGGGGAGCTGTTTTTT. Its protein product is CASSSGAGGGELFF.

The gene calls are TRBV24-1 and TRBJ2-3, with D hard to call. The germline V gene has CDR1 KGHDR and CDR2 SFDVKD. The CDR3 length is 13 residues. Trimming shortened V by 3 bases and J by 2 bases, and 5 bases separated the two germline ends. The CDR3 coding sequence is TGTGCCACCAGTGATCTAGTCACAGATACGCAGTATTTT. It is translated as CATSDLVTDTQYF.

This clonotype occurred a few times. J is TRBJ1-2 and V is TRBV18, with D unclear. Germline V lookup: CDR1 KGHSH, CDR2 LQKENI. The CDR3 has 14 residues. V shed 2 bases and J shed 1 base, with 8 bases lying between them. The CDR3 here is CASSPSQNNYGYTF. Here the CDR3 DNA reads TGTGCCAGCTCACCATCACAGAATAACTATGGCTACACCTTC. The variable domain in full, completed from reference TRBV18 and TRBJ1-2, reads NAGVMQNPRHLVRRRGQEARLRCSPMKGHSHVYWYRQLPEEGLKFMVYLQKENIIDESGMPKERFSAEFPKEGPSILRIQQVVRGDSAAYFCASSPSQNNYGYTFGSGTRLTVV.

The V gene is TRBV20-1, the J gene TRBJ2-3; no definite D call. CDR1 DFQATT and CDR2 SNEGSKA come from the germline V gene (reference sequence). Trimming cost V 2 bases and J 6 bases, with 6 bases left between them. The CDR3 is 11 residues long. CDR3 in DNA: TGCAGTGCTAGAAGGGTTGATACGCAGTATTTT. Residues: CSARRVDTQYF.

About this clonotype itself: A single base separates this from a much larger clone, so it may be a read error. The chain carries TRBV7-8 and TRBJ2-1; 7 nucleotides match TRBD2. The CDR3 consists of 15 residues. V shed 4 bases and J 10 bases; nucleotides not matched to a gene: 13. CDR1 is SGHVS and CDR2 is FQNEAQ in the germline V gene. The DNA for the CDR3 is TGTGCCAGCAGCTCGCGACGACTAGCCGAGATCGAGCAGTTCTTC. This gives the protein CASSSRRLAEIEQFF.

The rearrangement uses TRBV6-2 or TRBV6-3 and TRBJ2-1; tentatively, D is TRBD1 (6 bases). The V and J ends lost 7 bases and 4 bases respectively, with 11 bases between them. The CDR3 totals 13 residues. Germline CDR1 reads MNHEY; CDR2 reads SVGEGT. The CDR3, as DNA: TGTGCCAGCACCCTTGACAGGTACAATGAGCAGTTCTTC. This gives the protein CASTLDRYNEQFF.

This clonotype was counted only a few times. J is TRBJ1-2 and V is TRBV9; D is unclear. Per the germline V gene, CDR1 is SGDLS and CDR2 is YYNGEE. Trimming cost V 0 bases and J 7 bases, with 10 bases left between them. The CDR3 is made up of 13 amino acids. CDR3 sequence (DNA): TGTGCCAGCAGCGTAGACGGGGTGCGTGGCTACACCTTC. This translates into CASSVDGVRGYTF. Full variable domain (remainder filled in from reference TRBV9 and TRBJ1-2): DSGVTQTPKHLITATGQRVTLRCSPRSGDLSVYWYQQSLDQGLQFLIQYYNGEERAKGNILERFSAQQFPDLHSELNLSSLELGDSALYFCASSVDGVRGYTFGSGTRLTVV.

This clonotype was counted only a few times. This chain connects TRBV6-2 or TRBV6-3 to TRBJ2-7; weak D call: TRBD2 (5 bases). V was pared by 6 bases and J by 6 bases, with 12 bases between. CDR1 and CDR2 from the germline V gene are MNHEY and SVGEGT. This CDR3 region has 12 residues. CDR3 sequence reads: CASRGGSGEQYV. CDR3 DNA: TGTGCCAGCAGGGGCGGGTCGGGCGAGCAGTACGTC.

This clonotype came up many times. V usage is TRBV7-9 and J usage is TRBJ1-2; 9 bases fit TRBD1. Germline values: CDR1 SEHNR, CDR2 FQNEAQ (reference sequence). The V and J ends lost 5 bases and 0 bases, in that order; junction bases with no gene match: 7. CDR3 length: 16 amino acids. The CDR3 nucleotides read TGTGCCAGCAGCACAATGACAGGGGGGTCTAACTATGGCTACACCTTC. Translating gives CASSTMTGGSNYGYTF.

In its sample, this clonotype was seen once. The chain joins TRBV5-1 to TRBJ2-1; D is unclear. Trimming took off 6 bases at V and 3 bases at J, with 19 bases between the two ends. Germline V CDR1 and CDR2: SGHRS, YFSETQ. CDR3 size: 16 residues. CDR3 bases: TGCGCCAGCACCCCGGGCGTGGGTGCGAACTACAATGAGCAGTTCTTC. It is translated as CASTPGVGANYNEQFF.

The table lists this clonotype with many counts. This rearrangement joins TRBV6-2 or TRBV6-3 to TRBJ2-3, with 12 bases fitting TRBD2. CDR3 size: 18 residues. Germline assignment: CDR1 MNHEY and CDR2 SVGEGT. V lost 6 bases to trimming and J lost 3 bases; unmatched junction nucleotides: 13. The CDR3, as DNA: TGTGCCAGCAGCCCTAAGTACTCAGGACTAGCGGGAACAGATACGCAGTATTTT. Translating it yields CASSPKYSGLAGTDTQYF.

The rearrangement links TRBV29-1 to TRBJ2-7, with D tentatively TRBD2 (6 bases). V lost 0 bases to trimming and J lost 3 bases, with 12 bases between them. Per germline, CDR1 SQVTM and CDR2 ANQGSEA. The CDR3 extends over 14 amino acids. The CDR3 sequence: CSVEDPGRDYEQYF. In DNA form, the CDR3 reads TGCAGCGTTGAAGATCCAGGGCGGGACTACGAGCAGTACTTC.

This clonotype was counted between two and nine times. The chain joins TRBV27 to TRBJ1-2; D possibly corresponds to TRBD1 (6 bases). The CDR3 loop spans 12 amino acids. Per the germline V gene, CDR1 is MNHEY and CDR2 is SMNVEV (reference sequence). Between the trimmed V and J ends, which lost 3 bases and 8 bases, there was a span of 10 bases. CDR3 DNA sequence: TGTGCCAGCAGTTTGAAGGGGGAAGGCTACACCTTC. It specifies CASSLKGEGYTF.

This rearrangement joins TRBV7-3 to TRBJ2-2, with 7 bases identical to TRBD2. Looked up from germline, CDR1 is SGHTA and CDR2 is FQGTGA. V was pared by 5 bases and J by 0 bases, with 15 bases of the junction left unmatched. The CDR3 is 19 amino acids. CDR3 DNA sequence: TGTGCCAGCAGCCTACTAGCCGGGCCGGGACTATCGAACACCGGGGAGCTGTTTTTT. Its translation is CASSLLAGPGLSNTGELFF.

This clonotype occurred many times. The J gene is TRBJ1-2, the V gene TRBV7-2, with unresolved D. CDR3 length: 13 amino acids. The germline CDR1 and CDR2 sequences are SGHTA and FQGNSA. Trimming took 3 bases from V and 8 from J, leaving 13 bases between them. The CDR3 spells CASSFKPPGGYTF. As DNA, the CDR3 is TGTGCCAGCAGCTTTAAGCCGCCCGGAGGCTACACCTTC.